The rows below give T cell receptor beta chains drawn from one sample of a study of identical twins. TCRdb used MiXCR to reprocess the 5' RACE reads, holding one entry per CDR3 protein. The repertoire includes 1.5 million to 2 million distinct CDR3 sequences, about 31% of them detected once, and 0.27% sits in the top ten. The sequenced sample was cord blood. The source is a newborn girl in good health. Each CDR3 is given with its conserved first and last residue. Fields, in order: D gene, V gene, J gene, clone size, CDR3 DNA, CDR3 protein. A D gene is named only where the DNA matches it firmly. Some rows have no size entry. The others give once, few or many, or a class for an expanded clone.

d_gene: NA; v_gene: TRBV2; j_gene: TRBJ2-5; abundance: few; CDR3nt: TGTGCCAGCCAAAATAATGAAGAGACCCAGTACTTC; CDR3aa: CASQNNEETQYF
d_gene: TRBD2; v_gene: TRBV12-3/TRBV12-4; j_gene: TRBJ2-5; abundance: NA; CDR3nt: TGTGCCAGCAGTCCTAGCGGGAGGGGTGAGCAGTACTTC; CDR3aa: CASSPSGRGEQYF
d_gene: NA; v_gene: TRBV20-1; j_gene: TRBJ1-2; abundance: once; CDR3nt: TGCAGTGCTAGGCCAACAGGGTTCTATGGCTACACCTTC; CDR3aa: CSARPTGFYGYTF
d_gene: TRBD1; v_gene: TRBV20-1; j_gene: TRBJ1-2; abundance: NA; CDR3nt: TGCAGTGCTAGAGAGGTGGGCAGGGGGCACAATAACTATGGCTACACCTTC; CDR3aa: CSAREVGRGHNNYGYTF
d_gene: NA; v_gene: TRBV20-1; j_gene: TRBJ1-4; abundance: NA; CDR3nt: TGCAGTGCTCACGGGAAGGAAAAACTGTTTTTT; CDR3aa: CSAHGKEKLFF
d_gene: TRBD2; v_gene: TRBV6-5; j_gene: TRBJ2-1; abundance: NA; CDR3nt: TGTGCCAGCAGTTACCGCAGCCCTGGACTAGCGGGGTACAATGAGCAGTTCTTC; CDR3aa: CASSYRSPGLAGYNEQFF
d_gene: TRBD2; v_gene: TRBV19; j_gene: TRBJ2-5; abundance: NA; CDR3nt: TGTGCCAGTAGAAGACTAGCGGGGGGTCCACAAGAGACCCAGTACTTC; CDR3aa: CASRRLAGGPQETQYF
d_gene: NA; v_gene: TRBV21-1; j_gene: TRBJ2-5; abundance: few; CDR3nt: TGTGCCAGCAGCAAAGAATCACAGACCGGTAATCAAGAGACCCAGTACTTC; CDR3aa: CASSKESQTGNQETQYF
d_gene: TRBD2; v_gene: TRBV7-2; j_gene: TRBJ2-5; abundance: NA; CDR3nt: TGTGCCAGCAGCTTAACTAGCGGGAGGATGGATGAGCAGTACTTC; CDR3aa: CASSLTSGRMDEQYF
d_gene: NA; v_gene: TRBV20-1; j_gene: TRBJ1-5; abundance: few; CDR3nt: TGCAGTGCTGAGGGGGGGGTCAATCAGCCCCAGCATTTT; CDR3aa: CSAEGGVNQPQHF
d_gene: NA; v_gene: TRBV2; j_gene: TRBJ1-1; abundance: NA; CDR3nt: TGTGCCAGCAGTGCGCGGGGAGGGACTGAAGCTTTCTTT; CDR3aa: CASSARGGTEAFF
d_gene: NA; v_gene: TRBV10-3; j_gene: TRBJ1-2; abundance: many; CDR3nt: TGTGCCATCAGTGATTCCGAGTATGGCTACACCTTC; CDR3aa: CAISDSEYGYTF
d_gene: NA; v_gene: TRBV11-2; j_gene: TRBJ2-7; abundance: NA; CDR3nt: TGTGCCAGCAGCCCCGCCGGGGACTTCCTAGGGTGGGAGCAGTACTTC; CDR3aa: CASSPAGDFLGWEQYF
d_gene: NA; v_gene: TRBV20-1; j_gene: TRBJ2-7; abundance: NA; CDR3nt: TGCAGTGCTAGTTATCCTAGCCCTAGCTCCTACGAGCAGTACTTC; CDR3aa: CSASYPSPSSYEQYF
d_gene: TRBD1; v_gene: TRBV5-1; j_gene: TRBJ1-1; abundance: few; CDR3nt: TGCGCCAGCAGCATCAGGGGGTTCCTGAACACTGAAGCTTTCTTT; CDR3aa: CASSIRGFLNTEAFF
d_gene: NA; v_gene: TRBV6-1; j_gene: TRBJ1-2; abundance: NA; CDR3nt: TGTGCCAGCAGTCCTCAGGGCTATGGCTACATCTTC; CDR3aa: CASSPQGYGYIF
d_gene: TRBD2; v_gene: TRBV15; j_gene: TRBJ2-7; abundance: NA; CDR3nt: TGTGCCGCCAGCAGAGGGACTAGCGGGAGCTACGAGCAGTACTTC; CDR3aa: CAASRGTSGSYEQYF
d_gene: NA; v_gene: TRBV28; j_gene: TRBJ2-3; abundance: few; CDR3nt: TGTGCCAGCAGGGAAGCCAGGGGTTCCGTTAGCACAGATACGCAGTATTTT; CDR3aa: CASREARGSVSTDTQYF
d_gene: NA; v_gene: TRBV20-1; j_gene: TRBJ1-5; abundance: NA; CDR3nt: TGCAGTGCTAGAGATACCGGGGACAATCAGCCCCAGCATTTT; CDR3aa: CSARDTGDNQPQHF
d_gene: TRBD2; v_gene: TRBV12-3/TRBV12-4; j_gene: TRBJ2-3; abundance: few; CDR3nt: TGTGCCAGCAGTCCGACCCAGCTTCTAGCGGGAGGTGACACAGATACGCAGTATTTT; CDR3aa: CASSPTQLLAGGDTDTQYF
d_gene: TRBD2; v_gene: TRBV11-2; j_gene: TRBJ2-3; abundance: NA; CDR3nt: TGTGCCAGCAGCTCCAACAGCGGGGAATTGCAGTATTTT; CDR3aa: CASSSNSGELQYF
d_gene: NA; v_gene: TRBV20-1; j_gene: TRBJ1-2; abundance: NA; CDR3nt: TGCAGTGCTAGCCGACAGGCTTATGGCTACACCTTC; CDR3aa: CSASRQAYGYTF
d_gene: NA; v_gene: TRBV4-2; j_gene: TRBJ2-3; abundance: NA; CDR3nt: TGTGCCAGCAGCCAACTTTCTAGCGAAGTTTCAGATACGCAGTATTTT; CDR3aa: CASSQLSSEVSDTQYF